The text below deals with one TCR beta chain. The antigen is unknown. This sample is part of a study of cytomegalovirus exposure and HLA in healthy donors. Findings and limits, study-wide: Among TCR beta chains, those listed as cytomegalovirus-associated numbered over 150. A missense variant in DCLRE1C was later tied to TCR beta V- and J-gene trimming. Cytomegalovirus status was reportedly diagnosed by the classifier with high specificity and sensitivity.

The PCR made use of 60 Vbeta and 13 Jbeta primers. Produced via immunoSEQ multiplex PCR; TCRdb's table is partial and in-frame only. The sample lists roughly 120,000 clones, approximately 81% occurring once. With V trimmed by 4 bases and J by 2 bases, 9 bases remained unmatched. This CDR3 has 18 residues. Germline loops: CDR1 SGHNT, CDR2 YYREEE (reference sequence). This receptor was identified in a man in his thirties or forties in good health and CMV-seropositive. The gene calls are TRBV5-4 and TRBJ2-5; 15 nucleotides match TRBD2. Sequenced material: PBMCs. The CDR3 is CASSRGGLAGGRQETQYF. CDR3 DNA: TGTGCCAGCAGCCGAGGCGGACTAGCGGGGGGGCGTCAAGAGACCCAGTACTTC.